This TCR beta chain was captured by sequencing in a study of blood T cell repertoires in COVID-19. Original processing methods: Cell counts per sample came from amplifying reference gene primers. TCRdb's table, derived via immunoSEQ multiplex PCR, lists solely in-frame clones and lacks some. V, J and clone size are taken as reported in that table, and D and trimming were inferred from the DNA itself. The table has approximately 300,000 clones, roughly 89% seen once. In germline, CDR1 is SGHKS, CDR2 YYEKEE (reference sequence). The CDR3 is 16 amino acids. Trimming took 6 bases from V and 2 from J, leaving 20 bases between them.

The clonotype comes from a man between 25 and 39 years old with acute or convalescent COVID-19. The chain uses TRBV5-5 and TRBJ2-5; D is uncertain. Sequenced material: peripheral blood. In nucleotides, the CDR3 is TGTGCCAGCACCTCTCGGGTCGGCGGCGGACAAGAGACCCAGTACTTC. It codes for CASTSRVGGGQETQYF.